This TCR beta chain stems from a study of cytomegalovirus exposure and HLA in healthy donors. It was with 60 Vbeta and 13 Jbeta primers that the PCR ran. TCRdb's copy holds only in-frame clones and misses some; the assay was immunoSEQ multiplex PCR. There are about 130,000 clones in the sample; around 78% occur only once, and approximately 1.7% lies in the top ten. The CDR3 sequence is 14 residues long. Per germline, CDR1 SGHTA and CDR2 FQGNSA. V shed 5 bases and J shed 4 bases, with 12 bases lying between them. This chain joins TRBV7-2 and TRBJ2-1, with TRBD2 as a possible D gene (6 bases). This TCR was recovered from a woman aged 45-65 years in good health and CMV-seronegative. Sample: PBMCs. The CDR3 nucleotides are TGTGCCAGCAGCCCCCGACTAGTATACAATGAGCAGTTCTTC. This sequence encodes CASSPRLVYNEQFF.